This TCR beta chain came from a study of T cell changes during pregnancy in multiple sclerosis. This CDR3 has 16 amino acids. The germline CDR1 and CDR2 sequences are SGHVS and FNYEAQ. The method was immunoSEQ multiplex PCR; TCRdb's version includes in-frame clones alone and lacks a portion of them. Here the sample spans some 21,000 clones, about 91% being singletons. This specimen consisted of CD4+ T cells from peripheral blood mononuclear cells, obtained in the third trimester of pregnancy. The V and J genes are TRBV7-6 and TRBJ2-5; 11 nucleotides line up with TRBD1. The J call may be faulty, since TRBJ2-7 better matches the DNA end. The origin of this receptor is a female donor with multiple sclerosis, enrolled in a pregnancy study. The CDR3 reads CASSLGGGTGGYEQYF. The CDR3 DNA is TGTGCCAGCAGCTTAGGAGGTGGGACAGGGGGCTACGAGCAGTACTTC.